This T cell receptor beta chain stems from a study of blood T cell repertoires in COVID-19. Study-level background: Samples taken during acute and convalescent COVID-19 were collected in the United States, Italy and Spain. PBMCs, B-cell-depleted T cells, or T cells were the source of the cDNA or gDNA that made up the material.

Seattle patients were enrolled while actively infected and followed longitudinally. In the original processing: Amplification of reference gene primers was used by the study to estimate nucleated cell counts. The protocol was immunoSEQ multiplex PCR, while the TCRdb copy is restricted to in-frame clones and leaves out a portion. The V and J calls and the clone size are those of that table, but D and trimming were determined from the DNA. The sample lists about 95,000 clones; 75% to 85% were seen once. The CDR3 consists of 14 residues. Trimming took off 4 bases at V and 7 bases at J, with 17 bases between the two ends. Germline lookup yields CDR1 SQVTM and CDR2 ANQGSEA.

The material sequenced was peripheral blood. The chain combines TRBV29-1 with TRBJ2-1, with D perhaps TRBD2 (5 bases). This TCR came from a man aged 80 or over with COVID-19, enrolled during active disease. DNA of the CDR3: TGCAGCGTTGTAAACAGAGGGCTGGAGAATGAGCAGTTCTTC. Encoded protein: CSVVNRGLENEQFF.